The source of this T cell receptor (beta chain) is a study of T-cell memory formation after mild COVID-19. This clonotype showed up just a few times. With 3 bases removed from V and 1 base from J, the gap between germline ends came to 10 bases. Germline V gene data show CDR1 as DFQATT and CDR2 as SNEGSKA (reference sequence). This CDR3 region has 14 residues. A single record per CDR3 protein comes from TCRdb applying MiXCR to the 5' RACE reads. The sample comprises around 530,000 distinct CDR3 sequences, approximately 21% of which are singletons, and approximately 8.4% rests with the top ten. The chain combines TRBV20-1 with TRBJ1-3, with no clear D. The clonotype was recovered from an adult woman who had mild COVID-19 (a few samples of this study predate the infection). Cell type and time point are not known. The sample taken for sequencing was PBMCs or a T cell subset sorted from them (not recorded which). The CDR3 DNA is TGCAGTGCTAGGGGCTCGGTGTCTGGAAACACCATATATTTT. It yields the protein CSARGSVSGNTIYF.